The text below deals with one T cell receptor (beta chain). J gave up 4 bases and V 1 base, and 3 bases lay outside the gene matches. There are 15 residues in the CDR3. Per germline, CDR1 SEHNR and CDR2 FQNEAQ (reference sequence). TCRdb used MiXCR to reprocess the 5' RACE reads, holding one entry per CDR3 protein. The sample records 90,000 to 120,000 distinct CDR3 sequences, 20% to 30% being singletons. These data belong to a study of CD8 T cells in ankylosing spondylitis. This chain joins TRBV7-9 and TRBJ1-2, with 10 bases lining up with TRBD1. This clonotype was sampled from a male donor with ankylosing spondylitis. What was sequenced was synovial fluid, either unsorted or a sorted T cell fraction (not recorded which). Written as DNA, the CDR3 is TGTGCCAGCAGCTTAGGACAGGGGGCCGTCTATGGCTACACCTTC. Translated: CASSLGQGAVYGYTF.